Below are 15 T cell receptor beta chains sequenced from a single sample in a study of blood T cell repertoires in COVID-19. This table comes from immunoSEQ multiplex PCR, and its TCRdb copy is limited to in-frame clones, with some not included. This sample carries roughly 410,000 clones, roughly 90% of them seen once, and the ten largest clones take 0.95% to 1.5%. The sequenced sample consisted of peripheral blood. Receptors were obtained from a man in his forties with acute or convalescent COVID-19.

The V and J genes are TRBV28 and TRBJ1-4; a weak D match, TRBD1 (6 bases). The V end was cut by 7 bases, the J end by 8 bases, with 20 bases between. In germline, CDR1 is MDHEN, CDR2 SYDVKM. The CDR3 is 15 amino acids. The CDR3 protein is CASTLWGGLGEKLFF. CDR3 nucleotides: TGTGCCAGCACCTTATGGGGGGGGCTAGGAGAAAAACTGTTTTTT.

The chain combines TRBV5-6 with TRBJ2-3, with a weak D call TRBD1 (5 bases). The CDR3 runs 13 residues. Germline CDR1 reads SGHDT; CDR2 reads YYEEEE. The V gene lost 4 bases and the J gene lost 7 bases, with 13 bases spanning the gap. CDR3 in amino acids: CASSPDRTHTQYF. CDR3 nucleotide sequence: TGTGCCAGCAGCCCAGACAGAACCCATACGCAGTATTTT.

The V call is TRBV24-1, the J call TRBJ2-5; 10 nucleotides line up with TRBD1. The CDR3 loop spans 15 amino acids. V lost 3 bases and J lost 7; bases outside the gene matches: 7. Germline values: CDR1 KGHDR, CDR2 SFDVKD. As DNA, the CDR3 is TGTGCCACCAGTGATGATGGGACAGGGGTGGCGACCCAGTACTTC. This sequence encodes CATSDDGTGVATQYF.

This chain uses TRBV7-8 with TRBJ1-6; 8 nucleotides line up with TRBD1. With V trimmed by 1 base and J by 8 bases, 7 bases remained unmatched. This CDR3 has 16 amino acids. CDR1 and CDR2 (germline): SGHVS, FQNEAQ. Here the CDR3 reads CASSLGWTGQDSPLHF. The CDR3 DNA follows: TGTGCCAGCAGCTTAGGGTGGACAGGGCAAGATTCACCCCTCCACTTT.

With respect to this clone: Other DNA sequences within the sample encode an identical CDR3. The chain is built from TRBV4-1 and TRBJ2-3, with 8 bases lining up with TRBD2. This CDR3 is 18 amino acids long. V trimming: 4 bases; J trimming: 6 bases; junction bases outside the gene matches: 18. The germline V gene has CDR1 MGHRA and CDR2 YSYEKL. The CDR3 region has the DNA TGCGCCAGCAGCCCCCCCATCTTCGGGGGGGGGCCCAGGGATACGCAGTATTTT. It translates to CASSPPIFGGGPRDTQYF.

The CDR3 loop is CASSLASSPDTQYF. CDR3 bases: TGTGCCAGCAGCTTGGCTAGCTCTCCAGATACGCAGTATTTT. This rearrangement joins TRBV7-2 to TRBJ2-3; D is possibly TRBD2 (5 bases). Trimming cost V 3 bases and J 4 bases, with 11 bases left between them. Germline CDR1 and CDR2: SGHTA and FQGNSA. The CDR3 is 14 residues long.

The chain uses TRBV4-3 and TRBJ1-1; D unresolved. V gave up 1 base and J gave up 1 base, with 4 bases separating them. This CDR3 is built from 13 residues. Germline CDR1 reads LGHNA; CDR2 reads YSLEER. CDR3 sequence (DNA): TGCGCCAGCAGCCAAGCCAGGAACACTGAAGCTTTCTTT. Protein sequence: CASSQARNTEAFF.

V usage is TRBV6-5 and J usage is TRBJ2-7; 8 nucleotides align to TRBD1. CDR3 length: 13 residues. Per the germline V gene, CDR1 is MNHEY and CDR2 is SVGAGI. The J segment lost 6 bases and the V segment lost 1 base, leaving 2 bases of the junction unmatched. CDR3 amino acids: CASSYFGQGEQYF. CDR3 nucleotides: TGTGCCAGCAGTTACTTCGGACAGGGCGAGCAGTACTTC.

V is TRBV5-4 and J is TRBJ1-4; TRBD1 matches at 10 bases. Germline CDR1 SGHNT, CDR2 YYREEE (reference sequence). J gave up 2 bases and V 4 bases, and 2 bases lay outside the gene matches. The CDR3 runs 15 residues. The CDR3 loop reads CASSTGQGTNEKLFF. CDR3 sequence (DNA): TGTGCCAGCAGCACGGGACAGGGGACTAATGAAAAACTGTTTTTT.

CDR3: CASSSLTGANEKLFF. The CDR3 nucleotides read TGTGCCAGCAGTTCCCTGACGGGTGCTAATGAAAAACTGTTTTTT. This rearrangement joins TRBV28 to TRBJ1-4, with no clear D. The CDR3 covers 15 residues. V was shortened by 4 bases and J by 3 bases, with 12 bases between the two germline ends. Per the germline V gene, CDR1 is MDHEN and CDR2 is SYDVKM.

J is TRBJ1-2 and V is TRBV5-1; 7 bases are a match to TRBD1. There are 12 residues in the CDR3. Trimming cost V 4 bases and J 8 bases; bases outside gene matches: 5. Looked up from germline, CDR1 is SGHRS and CDR2 is YFSETQ. The CDR3 DNA reads TGCGCCAGCAGCGCACAGGGGAACGGCTACACCTTC. Its translation is CASSAQGNGYTF.

This sequence joins TRBV6-6 and TRBJ1-1; 7 bases fit TRBD1. The CDR3 loop spans 14 amino acids. Losses at the gene ends were 2 bases for V and 5 bases for J; bases not matched to a gene: 5. Per germline, CDR1 MNHNY and CDR2 SVGAGI (reference sequence). In nucleotides, the CDR3 is TGTGCCAGCAGTTACCGACAGGGACAAACTGAAGCTTTCTTT. It encodes CASSYRQGQTEAFF.

The chain couples TRBV5-4 to TRBJ1-3, with D tentatively TRBD1 (5 bases). The CDR3 totals 15 residues. CDR1 and CDR2 (germline): SGHNT, YYREEE (reference sequence). V lost 4 bases and J 4 bases, leaving 15 bases between the germline ends. The CDR3 is CASSPGGVYGNTIYF. CDR3 DNA sequence: TGTGCCAGCAGCCCGGGGGGAGTATACGGAAACACCATATATTTT.

The V gene is TRBV6-4, the J gene TRBJ2-5; 14 positions match TRBD2. The CDR3 spans 15 residues. The germline V gene encodes CDR1 MRHNA and CDR2 SNTAGT. J gave up 2 bases and V 4 bases, and 0 bases lay outside the gene matches. CDR3 amino acids: CASSGTSGGQETQYF. CDR3 in DNA: TGTGCCAGCAGTGGGACTAGCGGGGGGCAAGAGACCCAGTACTTC.

This clone was found a few times. Other DNA sequences in this specimen translate into the identical CDR3. The rearrangement joins TRBV19 to TRBJ2-7; 7 bases are shared with TRBD1. With V trimmed by 2 bases and J by 2 bases, 0 bases remained unmatched. The CDR3 covers 13 residues. Germline V gene lookup returns CDR1 LNHDA and CDR2 SQIVND (reference sequence). CDR3 DNA sequence: TGTGCCAGTAGTATACAGGGGGCCTACGAGCAGTACTTC. Translated, it gives CASSIQGAYEQYF.